This section outlines one T cell receptor beta chain sequence together with its context. This sample stems from a study of blood T cell repertoires in COVID-19. Across the study: COVID-19 samples from acute and convalescent phases originated in the United States, Italy and Spain. Nucleic acid was either cDNA or gDNA, and it came from T cells, B-cell-depleted T cells, or PBMCs.

In the original workflow: Amplification of reference gene primers was used by the study to estimate nucleated cell counts. Clones were sequenced by immunoSEQ multiplex PCR, and TCRdb holds only the in-frame ones, with some missing. Clone size and the V and J calls come from that table; the DNA yielded D and trimming. The sample contains about 140,000 clones, roughly 84% of which appear only once. The CDR3 totals 14 residues. In germline, CDR1 is MNHNS, CDR2 SASEGT. The V end was cut by 2 bases, the J end by 6 bases, with 10 bases between. The sample taken for sequencing was peripheral blood. The rearrangement uses TRBV6-1 and TRBJ2-2, with D tentatively TRBD1 (6 bases). This clonotype was obtained from a human donor in a cohort sampled during active COVID-19. CDR3 in DNA: TGTGCCAGCAGTGAAATTGGGGGCCCCGGGGAGCTGTTTTTT. Translation gives CASSEIGGPGELFF.